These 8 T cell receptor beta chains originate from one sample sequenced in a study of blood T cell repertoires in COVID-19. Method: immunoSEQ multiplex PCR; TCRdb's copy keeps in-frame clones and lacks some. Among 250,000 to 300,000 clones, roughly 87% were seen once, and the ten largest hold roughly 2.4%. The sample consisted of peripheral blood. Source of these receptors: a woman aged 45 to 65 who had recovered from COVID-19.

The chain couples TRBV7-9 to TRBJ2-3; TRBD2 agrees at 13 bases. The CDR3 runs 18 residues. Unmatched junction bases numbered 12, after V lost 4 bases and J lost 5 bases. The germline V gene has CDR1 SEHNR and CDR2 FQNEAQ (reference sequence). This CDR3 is CASSSGLAGIWGGDTQYF. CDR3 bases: TGTGCCAGCAGCTCGGGACTAGCGGGAATATGGGGTGGAGATACGCAGTATTTT.

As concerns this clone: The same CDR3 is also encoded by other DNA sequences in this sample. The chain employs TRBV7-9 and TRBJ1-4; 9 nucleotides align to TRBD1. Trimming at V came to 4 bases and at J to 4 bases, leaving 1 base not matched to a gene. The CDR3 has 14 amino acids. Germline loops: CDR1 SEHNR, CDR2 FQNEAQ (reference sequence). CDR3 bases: TGTGCCAGCAGCTCGGGACAGGGTAATGAAAAACTGTTTTTT. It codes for CASSSGQGNEKLFF.

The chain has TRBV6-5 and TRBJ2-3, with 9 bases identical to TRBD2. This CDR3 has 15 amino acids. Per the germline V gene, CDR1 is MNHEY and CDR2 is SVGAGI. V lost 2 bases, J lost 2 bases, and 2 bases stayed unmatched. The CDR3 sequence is CASSYGTSLTDTQYF. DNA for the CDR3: TGTGCCAGCAGTTACGGGACTAGCCTCACAGATACGCAGTATTTT.

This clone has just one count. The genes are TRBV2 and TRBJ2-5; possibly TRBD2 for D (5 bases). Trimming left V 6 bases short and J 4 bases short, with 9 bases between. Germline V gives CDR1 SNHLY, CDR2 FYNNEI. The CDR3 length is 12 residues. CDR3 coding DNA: TGTGCCAGCAGGGAGAGCGGAGAGACCCAGTACTTC. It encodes CASRESGETQYF.

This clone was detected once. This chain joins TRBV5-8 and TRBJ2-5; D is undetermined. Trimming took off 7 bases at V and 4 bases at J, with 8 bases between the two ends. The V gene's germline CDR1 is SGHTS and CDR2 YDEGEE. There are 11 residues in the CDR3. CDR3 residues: CASVQIETQYF. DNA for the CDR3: TGTGCCAGCGTGCAGATAGAGACCCAGTACTTC. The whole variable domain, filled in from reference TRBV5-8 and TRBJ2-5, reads EAGVTQSPTHLIKTRGQQATLRCSPISGHTSVYWYQQALGLGLQFLLWYDEGEERNRGNFPPRFSGRQFPNYSSELNVNALELEDSALYLCASVQIETQYFGPGTRLLVL.

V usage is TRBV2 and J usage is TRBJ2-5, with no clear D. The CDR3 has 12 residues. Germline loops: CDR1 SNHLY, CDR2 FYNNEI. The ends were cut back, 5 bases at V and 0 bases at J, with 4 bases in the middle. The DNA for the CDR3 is TGTGCCAGCAGTCTAAACCAAGAGACCCAGTACTTC. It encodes CASSLNQETQYF.

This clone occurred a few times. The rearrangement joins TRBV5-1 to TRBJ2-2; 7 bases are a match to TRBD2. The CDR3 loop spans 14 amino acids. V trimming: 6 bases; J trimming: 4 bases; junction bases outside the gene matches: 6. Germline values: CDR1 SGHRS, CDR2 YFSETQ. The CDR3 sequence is CASNLPGGTGELFF. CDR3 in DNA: TGCGCCAGCAACCTGCCGGGAGGCACCGGGGAGCTGTTTTTT.

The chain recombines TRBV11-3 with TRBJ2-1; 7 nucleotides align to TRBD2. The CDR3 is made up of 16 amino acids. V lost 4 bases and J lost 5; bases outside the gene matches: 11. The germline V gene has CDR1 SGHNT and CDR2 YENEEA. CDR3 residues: CASSYPSGEGNNEQFF. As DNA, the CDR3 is TGTGCCAGCAGCTATCCTAGCGGCGAGGGGAACAATGAGCAGTTCTTC.